What follows describes a single T cell receptor beta chain. Its specificity is not known. The data were obtained in a study of beta chain features in type 1 diabetes. Notes on the study in general: TCRB CDR3 length was moderately but significantly reduced in all four CD4+ subsets of Type 1 diabetes patients.

Isolated RNA was reverse transcribed in full, so expressed TCRB transcripts were sequenced. Method: immunoSEQ multiplex PCR; TCRdb's copy keeps in-frame clones and lacks some. The sample has thousands of clones; about 84% are singletons. Trimming removed 9 bases at V and 0 bases at J, with 12 bases between. Germline V gene data show CDR1 as WSHSY and CDR2 as SAAADI. The CDR3 spans 13 residues. The source is a woman in her late teens or twenties in good health. This chain joins TRBV10-2 and TRBJ2-7; possibly TRBD1 for D (5 bases). What was sequenced was Tregs from blood. The CDR3 coding sequence is TGCGCCAGTACCTCGACAGTCTCCTACGAGCAGTACTTC. Its translation is CASTSTVSYEQYF.